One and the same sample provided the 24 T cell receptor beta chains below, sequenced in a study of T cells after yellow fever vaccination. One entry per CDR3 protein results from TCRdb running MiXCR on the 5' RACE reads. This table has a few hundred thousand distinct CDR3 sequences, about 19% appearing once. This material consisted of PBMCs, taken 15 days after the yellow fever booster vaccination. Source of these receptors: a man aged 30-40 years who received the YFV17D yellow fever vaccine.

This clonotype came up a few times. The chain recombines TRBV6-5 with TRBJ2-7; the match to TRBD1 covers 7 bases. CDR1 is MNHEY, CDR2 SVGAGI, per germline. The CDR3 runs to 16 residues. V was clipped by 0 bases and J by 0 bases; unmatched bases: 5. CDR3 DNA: TGTGCCAGCAGTTACTCCCCGGGACAGAACTCCTACGAGCAGTACTTC. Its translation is CASSYSPGQNSYEQYF.

Here the CDR3 DNA reads TGTGCCAGCAGCTTACGACTAGCGGTCTACGAGCAGTACTTC. Protein sequence: CASSLRLAVYEQYF. The rearrangement links TRBV5-5 to TRBJ2-7, with TRBD2 identical over 9 bases. V lost 2 bases and J lost 3; bases outside the gene matches: 3. This CDR3 is built from 14 residues. Germline lookup yields CDR1 SGHKS and CDR2 YYEKEE (reference sequence).

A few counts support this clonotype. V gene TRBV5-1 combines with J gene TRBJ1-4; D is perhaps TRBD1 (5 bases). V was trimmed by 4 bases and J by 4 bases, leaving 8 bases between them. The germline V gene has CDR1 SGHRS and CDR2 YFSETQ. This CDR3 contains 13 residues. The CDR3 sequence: CASSSQGNEKLFF. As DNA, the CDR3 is TGCGCCAGCAGCAGTCAGGGTAATGAAAAACTGTTTTTT.

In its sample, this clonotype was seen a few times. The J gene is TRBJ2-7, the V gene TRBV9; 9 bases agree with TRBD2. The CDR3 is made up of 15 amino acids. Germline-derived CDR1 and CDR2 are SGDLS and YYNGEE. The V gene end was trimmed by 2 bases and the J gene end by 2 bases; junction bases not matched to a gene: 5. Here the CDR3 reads CASSVGSGRTYEQYF. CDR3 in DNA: TGTGCCAGCAGCGTTGGTAGCGGGAGAACCTACGAGCAGTACTTC.

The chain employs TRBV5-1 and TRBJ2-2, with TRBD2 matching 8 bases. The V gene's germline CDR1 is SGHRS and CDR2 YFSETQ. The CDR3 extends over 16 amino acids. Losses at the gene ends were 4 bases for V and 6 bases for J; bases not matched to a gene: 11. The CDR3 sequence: CASSPTSGSRAGELFF. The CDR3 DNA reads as TGCGCCAGCAGCCCCACGAGCGGGAGTCGGGCCGGGGAGCTGTTTTTT.

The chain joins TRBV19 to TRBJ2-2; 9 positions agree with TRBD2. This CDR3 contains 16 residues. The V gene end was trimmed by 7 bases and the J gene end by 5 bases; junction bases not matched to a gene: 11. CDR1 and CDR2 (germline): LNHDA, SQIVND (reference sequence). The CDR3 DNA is TGTGCCAGTAACCCTTTAAGCGGGAGGCGAACCGGGGAGCTGTTTTTT. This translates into CASNPLSGRRTGELFF.

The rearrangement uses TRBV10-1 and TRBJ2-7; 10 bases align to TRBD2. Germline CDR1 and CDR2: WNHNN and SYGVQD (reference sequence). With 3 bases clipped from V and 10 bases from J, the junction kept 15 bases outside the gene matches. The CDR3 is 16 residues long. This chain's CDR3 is CASSEGLAGVSVRQYF. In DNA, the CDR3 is TGCGCCAGCAGTGAAGGGCTAGCGGGGGTATCGGTACGCCAGTACTTC.

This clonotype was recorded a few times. CDR3 residues: CSGKQAGETQYF. CDR3 DNA sequence: TGCAGCGGCAAACAGGCTGGAGAGACCCAGTACTTC. V is TRBV29-1 and J is TRBJ2-5; weak D call: TRBD1 (5 bases). Germline CDR1 reads SQVTM; CDR2 reads ANQGSEA. The CDR3 totals 12 residues. Trimming cost V 7 bases and J 4 bases, with 13 bases left between them.

In DNA, the CDR3 is TGTGCCAGCAGCCAAGTCTCAACAAGTACTGGAAACACCATATATTTT. Translating gives CASSQVSTSTGNTIYF. The chain combines TRBV4-2 with TRBJ1-3; D uncertain. Germline lookup yields CDR1 LGHNA and CDR2 YNFKEQ. V gave up 1 base and J gave up 2 bases, with 12 bases separating them. The CDR3 extends over 16 amino acids.

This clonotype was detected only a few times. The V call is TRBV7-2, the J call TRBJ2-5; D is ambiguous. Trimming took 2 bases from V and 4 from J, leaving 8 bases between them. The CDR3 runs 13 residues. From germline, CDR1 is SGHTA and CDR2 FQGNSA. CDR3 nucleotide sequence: TGTGCCAGCAGCTTAAGGTCGGGAGAGACCCAGTACTTC. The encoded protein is CASSLRSGETQYF.

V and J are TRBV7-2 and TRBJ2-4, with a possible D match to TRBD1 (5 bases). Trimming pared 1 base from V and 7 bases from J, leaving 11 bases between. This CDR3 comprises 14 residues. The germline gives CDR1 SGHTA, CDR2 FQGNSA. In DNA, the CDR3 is TGTGCCAGCAGCTTAGTGGGGCCCGGGAACATTCAGTACTTC. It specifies CASSLVGPGNIQYF.

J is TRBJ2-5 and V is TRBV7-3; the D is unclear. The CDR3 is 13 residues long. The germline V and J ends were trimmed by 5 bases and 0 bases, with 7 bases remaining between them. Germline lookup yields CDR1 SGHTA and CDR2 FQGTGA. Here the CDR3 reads CASSVGHQETQYF. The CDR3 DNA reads TGTGCCAGCAGCGTCGGCCACCAAGAGACCCAGTACTTC.

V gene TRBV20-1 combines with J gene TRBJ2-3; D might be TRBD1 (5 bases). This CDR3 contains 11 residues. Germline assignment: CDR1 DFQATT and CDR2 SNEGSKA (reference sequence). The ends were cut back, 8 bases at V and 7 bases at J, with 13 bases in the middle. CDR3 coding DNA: TGCAGTCTTAGGGGAAGAAATACGCAGTATTTT. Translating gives CSLRGRNTQYF.

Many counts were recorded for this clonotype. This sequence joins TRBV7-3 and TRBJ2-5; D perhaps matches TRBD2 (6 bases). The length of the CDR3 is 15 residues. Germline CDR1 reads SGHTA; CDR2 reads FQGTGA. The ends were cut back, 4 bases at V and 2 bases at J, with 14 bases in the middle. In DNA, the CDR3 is TGTGCCAGCAGCTCTGGCGTTGGGGGGCAAGAGACCCAGTACTTC. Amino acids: CASSSGVGGQETQYF.

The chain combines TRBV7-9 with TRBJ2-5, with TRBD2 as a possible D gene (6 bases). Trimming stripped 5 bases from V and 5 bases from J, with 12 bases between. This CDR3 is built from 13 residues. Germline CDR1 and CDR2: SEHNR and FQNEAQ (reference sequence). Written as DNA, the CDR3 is TGTGCCAGCAGCGTCGCGGCGGGGGAGACCCAGTACTTC. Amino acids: CASSVAAGETQYF.

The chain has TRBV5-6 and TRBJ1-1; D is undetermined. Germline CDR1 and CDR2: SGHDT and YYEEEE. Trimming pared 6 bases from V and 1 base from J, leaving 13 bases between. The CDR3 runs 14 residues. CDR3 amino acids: CASTTGTSNTEAFF. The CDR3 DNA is TGTGCCAGCACCACCGGTACCTCGAACACTGAAGCTTTCTTT.

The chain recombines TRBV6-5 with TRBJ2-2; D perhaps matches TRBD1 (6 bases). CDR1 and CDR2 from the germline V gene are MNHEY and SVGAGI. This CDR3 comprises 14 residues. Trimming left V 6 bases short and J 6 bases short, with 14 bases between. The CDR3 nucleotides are TGTGCCAGCAGCCCCCCGGGACAAGCCGGGGAGCTGTTTTTT. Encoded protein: CASSPPGQAGELFF.

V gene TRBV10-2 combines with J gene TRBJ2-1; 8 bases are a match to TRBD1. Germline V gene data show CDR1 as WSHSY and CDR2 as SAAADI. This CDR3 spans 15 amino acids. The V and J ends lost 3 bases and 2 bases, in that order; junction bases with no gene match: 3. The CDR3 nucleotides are TGCGCCAGCAGTGATCGGACAGGGACCTACAATGAGCAGTTCTTC. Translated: CASSDRTGTYNEQFF.

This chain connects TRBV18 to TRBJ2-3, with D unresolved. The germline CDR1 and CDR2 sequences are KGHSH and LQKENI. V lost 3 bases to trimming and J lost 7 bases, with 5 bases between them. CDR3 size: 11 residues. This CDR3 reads CASSPEHTQYF. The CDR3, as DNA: TGTGCCAGCTCACCTGAACATACGCAGTATTTT.

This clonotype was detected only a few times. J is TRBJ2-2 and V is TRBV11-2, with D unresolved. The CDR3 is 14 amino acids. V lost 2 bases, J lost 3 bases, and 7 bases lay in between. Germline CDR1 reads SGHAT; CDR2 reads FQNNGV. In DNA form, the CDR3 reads TGTGCCAGCAGCTTACACTCTGACACCGGGGAGCTGTTTTTT. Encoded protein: CASSLHSDTGELFF.

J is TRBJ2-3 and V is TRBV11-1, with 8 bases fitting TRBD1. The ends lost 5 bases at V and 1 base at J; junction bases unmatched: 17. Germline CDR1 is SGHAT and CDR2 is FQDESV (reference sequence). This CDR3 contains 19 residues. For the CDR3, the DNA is TGTGCCAGCAGCCATCAAGACGTGGGGACAGGTTCGGGCACAGATACGCAGTATTTT. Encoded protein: CASSHQDVGTGSGTDTQYF.

The chain's CDR3 is CASSQAILAKNIQYF. The DNA of the CDR3 is TGCGCCAGCAGCCAAGCAATACTAGCCAAAAACATTCAGTACTTC. The chain employs TRBV4-3 and TRBJ2-4; D uncertain. CDR1 is LGHNA, CDR2 YSLEER, per germline. There are 15 residues in the CDR3. V shed 1 base and J shed 0 bases, with 7 bases lying between them.

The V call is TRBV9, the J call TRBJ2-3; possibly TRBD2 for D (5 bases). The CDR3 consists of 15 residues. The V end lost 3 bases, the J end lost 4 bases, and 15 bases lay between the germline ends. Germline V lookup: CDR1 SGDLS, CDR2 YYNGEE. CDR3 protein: CASSAKAVGSDTQYF. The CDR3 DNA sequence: TGTGCCAGCAGCGCGAAAGCGGTCGGGTCAGATACGCAGTATTTT.

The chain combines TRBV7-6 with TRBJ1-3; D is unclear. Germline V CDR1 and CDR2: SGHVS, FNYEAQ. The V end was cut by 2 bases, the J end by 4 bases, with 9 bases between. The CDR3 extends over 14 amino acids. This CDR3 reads CASSLSLTGNTIYF. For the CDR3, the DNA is TGTGCCAGCAGCTTAAGTCTTACGGGAAACACCATATATTTT.